The next 15 T cell receptor beta chains were all read from a single sample in a study of somatic mutations in cytotoxic T cells in rheumatoid arthritis. Repertoires were generated with immunoSEQ multiplex PCR, while TCRdb's copy carries only in-frame clones and drops some. Counted here are 23,000 or so clones, roughly 70% occurring once; the ten biggest clones make up around 8.9%. Sequencing used CD8+ T cells sorted from blood. The origin of the receptors is a woman between 18 and 29 years old in good health.

The chain joins TRBV29-1 to TRBJ1-2; D remains unclear. This CDR3 contains 13 residues. Trimming left V 0 bases short and J 4 bases short, with 9 bases between. Germline CDR1 is SQVTM and CDR2 is ANQGSEA. The DNA for the CDR3 is TGCAGCGTTGAAGACAGTCAGGTCTATGGCTACACCTTC. Amino acid sequence: CSVEDSQVYGYTF.

The sample holds one count of this clone. The V and J genes are TRBV4-1 and TRBJ1-6; D gene unclear. The germline gives CDR1 MGHRA, CDR2 YSYEKL. V shed 0 bases and J shed 7 bases, with 7 bases lying between them. The CDR3 covers 14 residues. Here the CDR3 reads CASSQDRNNSPLHF. In DNA form, the CDR3 reads TGCGCCAGCAGCCAAGATCGGAACAATTCACCCCTCCACTTT.

The chain combines TRBV2 with TRBJ2-2, with D possibly matching TRBD2 (5 bases). Trimming cost V 10 bases and J 2 bases, with 17 bases left between them. Germline CDR1 is SNHLY and CDR2 is FYNNEI. CDR3 length equals 15 residues. CDR3 loop: CATFSSAANTGELFF. DNA for the CDR3: TGTGCCACCTTCTCGTCAGCGGCAAACACCGGGGAGCTGTTTTTT.

The chain uses TRBV5-1 and TRBJ2-1; D may be TRBD2 (6 bases). Germline V gene data show CDR1 as SGHRS and CDR2 as YFSETQ. The V end lost 0 bases, the J end lost 4 bases, and 17 bases lay between the germline ends. This CDR3 contains 17 residues. CDR3 amino acids: CASSLGVGAGSYNEQFF. The CDR3 DNA follows: TGCGCCAGCAGCTTGGGGGTAGGGGCGGGATCTTACAATGAGCAGTTCTTC.

The chain employs TRBV5-4 and TRBJ2-7; D gene uncertain. Between the trimmed V and J ends, which lost 0 bases and 0 bases, there was a span of 4 bases. Germline CDR1 is SGHNT and CDR2 is YYREEE (reference sequence). This CDR3 has 13 amino acids. For the CDR3, the DNA is TGTGCCAGCAGCTTGGGGGTCTCCTACGAGCAGTACTTC. Translated: CASSLGVSYEQYF.

This clone was counted between two and nine times. The V gene is TRBV27, the J gene TRBJ2-3; TRBD2 matches at 10 bases. Per the germline V gene, CDR1 is MNHEY and CDR2 is SMNVEV (reference sequence). The length of the CDR3 is 16 residues. Trimming cost V 5 bases and J 2 bases; bases outside gene matches: 7. CDR3 region: CASSGSGGGFTDTQYF. DNA of the CDR3: TGTGCCAGCAGTGGAAGCGGGGGGGGGTTCACAGATACGCAGTATTTT.

In its sample, this clone was seen a few times. The chain recombines TRBV5-6 with TRBJ1-2; unclear D gene. V lost 0 bases and J 5 bases, leaving 5 bases between the germline ends. This CDR3 spans 12 amino acids. Germline CDR1 is SGHDT and CDR2 is YYEEEE. The CDR3 DNA is TGTGCCAGCAGCTTGGAAGGGTATGGCTACACCTTC. It specifies CASSLEGYGYTF. The variable domain in full, completed from reference TRBV5-6 and TRBJ1-2, reads DAGVTQSPTHLIKTRGQQVTLRCSPKSGHDTVSWYQQALGQGPQFIFQYYEEEERQRGNFPDRFSGHQFPNYSSELNVNALLLGDSALYLCASSLEGYGYTFGSGTRLTVV.

This clone is categorized as medium-sized. The chain links TRBV27 to TRBJ2-5; 8 bases match TRBD1. After removal of 5 bases from V and 2 bases from J, the junction contained 7 bases not matched to a gene. Germline V lookup: CDR1 MNHEY, CDR2 SMNVEV (reference sequence). This CDR3 comprises 15 residues. CDR3 nucleotides: TGTGCCAGCAGTCCTGACAGGGGTTGGCAAGAGACCCAGTACTTC. It translates to CASSPDRGWQETQYF.

The chain uses TRBV30 and TRBJ1-1; D gene ambiguous. V was shortened by 1 base and J by 3 bases, with 15 bases between the two germline ends. This CDR3 spans 15 amino acids. Germline V gene lookup returns CDR1 GTSNPN and CDR2 SVGIG (reference sequence). The CDR3 sequence: CAWSASPRGYTEAFF. The CDR3 region has the DNA TGTGCCTGGAGTGCTTCCCCACGTGGGTACACTGAAGCTTTCTTT.

The chain carries TRBV11-2 and TRBJ2-7, with TRBD2 matching over 9 bases. Germline-derived CDR1 and CDR2 are SGHAT and FQNNGV. The CDR3 extends over 15 amino acids. The J segment lost 4 bases and the V segment lost 5 bases, leaving 9 bases of the junction unmatched. The CDR3 DNA reads as TGTGCCAGCAGCCTCGATTCTAGCGGGAAGTACGAGCAGTACTTC. It codes for CASSLDSSGKYEQYF.

CDR3 in amino acids: CASSSWSGNYGYTF. The CDR3 region has the DNA TGTGCCAGCAGCTCCTGGTCAGGGAACTATGGCTACACCTTC. The chain is built from TRBV5-4 and TRBJ1-2, with D perhaps matching TRBD1 (5 bases). The V gene's germline CDR1 is SGHNT and CDR2 YYREEE (reference sequence). V was clipped by 3 bases and J by 2 bases, with 11 bases between them. The CDR3 totals 14 residues.

The genes are TRBV15 and TRBJ2-2; D is ambiguous. The germline V gene has CDR1 LNHNV and CDR2 YYDKDF (reference sequence). This CDR3 has 13 residues. The V gene lost 1 base and the J gene lost 9 bases, with 9 bases spanning the gap. The CDR3 spells CATSRVPGRELFF. The CDR3 nucleotides read TGTGCCACCAGCAGAGTTCCGGGCCGGGAGCTGTTTTTT.

This chain links TRBV4-1 with TRBJ2-1; 7 nucleotides agree with TRBD1. The length of the CDR3 is 14 residues. V lost 2 bases and J lost 15; bases outside the gene matches: 13. CDR1 MGHRA and CDR2 YSYEKL come from the germline V gene. The CDR3 DNA reads TGCGCCAGCAGCCAACCTTCTACAGGGGCCGAATTGTTCTTC. Amino acids: CASSQPSTGAELFF.

This chain uses TRBV7-9 with TRBJ2-5; 7 bases line up with TRBD1. Per germline, CDR1 SEHNR and CDR2 FQNEAQ (reference sequence). The V gene end was trimmed by 5 bases and the J gene end by 2 bases; junction bases not matched to a gene: 2. This CDR3 has 13 residues. CDR3 DNA: TGTGCCAGCAGCGGACAGGAACAAGAGACCCAGTACTTC. It codes for CASSGQEQETQYF.

This clone was recorded once. The chain links TRBV25-1 to TRBJ2-3; D possibly corresponds to TRBD2 (6 bases). Germline V gene sequence: CDR1 MGHDK, CDR2 SYGVNS. Trimming left V 5 bases short and J 3 bases short, with 18 bases between. The CDR3 is 16 residues long. The CDR3 region is CASSTGPWGGTDTQYF. CDR3 DNA: TGTGCCAGCAGTACCGGTCCTTGGGGAGGTACAGATACGCAGTATTTT.